Described below is a single TCR beta chain sequence and its context. The antigen is undetermined. The data are from a study of T cell responses to AZD1222 COVID-19 vaccine. This CDR3 spans 13 amino acids. V was clipped by 3 bases and J by 7 bases, with 7 bases between them. The germline V gene encodes CDR1 LNHDA and CDR2 SQIVND (reference sequence). The table came from immunoSEQ multiplex PCR; TCRdb's copy has only in-frame clones and leaves some out. Of 100,000 to 150,000 clones listed, roughly 91% are singletons. Findings and caveats of the study: Elevations in Spike-specific TCR breadth and depth followed administration of two AZD1222 doses. Scientists sampled the repertoires only once the peak T cell response had passed. Possibly, clonal diversity was underestimated; donors were largely white British and included more females.

The chain couples TRBV19 to TRBJ1-6, with D uncertain. The sample was peripheral blood, taken on day 0 of MenACWY control vaccination. This TCR was sampled from an adult in good health. This CDR3 reads CASSISGNSPLHF. The DNA for the CDR3 is TGTGCCAGTAGTATTTCCGGGAATTCACCCCTCCACTTT. Full variable domain (outside the CDR3, taken from reference TRBV19 and TRBJ1-6): DGGITQSPKYLFRKEGQNVTLSCEQNLNHDAMYWYRQDPGQGLRLIYYSQIVNDFQKGDIAEGYSVSREKKESFPLTVTSAQKNPTAFYLCASSISGNSPLHFGNGTRLTVT.